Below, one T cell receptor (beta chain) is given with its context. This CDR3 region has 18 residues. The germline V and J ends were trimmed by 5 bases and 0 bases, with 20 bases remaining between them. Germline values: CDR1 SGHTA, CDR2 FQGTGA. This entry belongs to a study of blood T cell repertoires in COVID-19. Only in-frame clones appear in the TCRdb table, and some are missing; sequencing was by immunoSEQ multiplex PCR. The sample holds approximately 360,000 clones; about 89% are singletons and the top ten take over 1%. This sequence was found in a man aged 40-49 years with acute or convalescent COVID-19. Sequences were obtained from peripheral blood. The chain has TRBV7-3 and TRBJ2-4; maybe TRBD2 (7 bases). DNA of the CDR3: TGTGCCAGCAGCGTGGGAAACGCGGGGGCGCGAGCCAAAAACATTCAGTACTTC. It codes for CASSVGNAGARAKNIQYF.